These 27 T cell receptor beta chains originate from one sample sequenced in a study of cytomegalovirus exposure and HLA in healthy donors. PCR primers comprised 60 Vbeta and 13 Jbeta primers. Profiling relied on immunoSEQ multiplex PCR, and the TCRdb table lists in-frame clones only, not all of them. There are around 70,000 clones in the sample, with roughly 5% held by the top ten. The sequenced sample was PBMCs. The receptors derive from a woman aged 35 to 49 in good health and CMV-seropositive.

The chain is built from TRBV5-1 and TRBJ2-5; 9 positions agree with TRBD2. CDR3 length: 15 residues. V gave up 4 bases and J gave up 5 bases; unmatched junction bases: 9. The V gene's germline CDR1 is SGHRS and CDR2 YFSETQ. CDR3 protein: CASSAASGEGETQYF. CDR3 bases: TGCGCCAGCAGCGCCGCTAGCGGGGAGGGGGAGACCCAGTACTTC.

The chain carries TRBV19 and TRBJ2-2, with 7 nucleotides matching TRBD2. The CDR3 is 17 amino acids. Germline CDR1 and CDR2: LNHDA and SQIVND (reference sequence). V dropped 0 bases and J dropped 6; count of bases not matched to a gene: 10. CDR3 DNA sequence: TGTGCCAGTAGTATAGAGCAGTACCGGGAGGCAGCCGGGGAGCTGTTTTTT. The encoded protein is CASSIEQYREAAGELFF.

In DNA form, the CDR3 reads TGTGCCAGCACGAGAGAGAGCTATTCTAACTATGGCTACACCTTC. It yields the protein CASTRESYSNYGYTF. The chain has TRBV5-4 and TRBJ1-2; D gene uncertain. CDR3 length: 15 amino acids. Germline loops: CDR1 SGHNT, CDR2 YYREEE (reference sequence). Deletions cut 6 bases from V and 0 bases from J, with 15 bases between.

The chain recombines TRBV29-1 with TRBJ2-1; TRBD1 matches 7 bases. The germline CDR1 and CDR2 sequences are SQVTM and ANQGSEA. V shed 6 bases, J shed 4 bases, and the junction held 9 bases outside the gene matches. The CDR3 is 14 residues long. The CDR3 DNA sequence: TGCAGCGTGGGTCTAGGGACAGCGTACAATGAGCAGTTCTTC. Translating it yields CSVGLGTAYNEQFF.

The chain carries TRBV9 and TRBJ1-1, with D unclear. The CDR3 is 14 residues long. CDR1 and CDR2 from the germline V gene are SGDLS and YYNGEE. Trimming stripped 0 bases from V and 1 base from J, with 7 bases between. Here the CDR3 reads CASSVAGANTEAFF. The CDR3 bases are TGTGCCAGCAGCGTAGCCGGTGCGAACACTGAAGCTTTCTTT. The entire variable domain, with the rest obtained from reference TRBV9 and TRBJ1-1, is as follows: DSGVTQTPKHLITATGQRVTLRCSPRSGDLSVYWYQQSLDQGLQFLIQYYNGEERAKGNILERFSAQQFPDLHSELNLSSLELGDSALYFCASSVAGANTEAFFGQGTRLTVV.

This clone is medium-sized (0.01 to 0.1%) by frequency. The V gene is TRBV6-6, the J gene TRBJ2-1; 7 bases align to TRBD2. This CDR3 has 14 residues. V gave up 10 bases and J gave up 6 bases; unmatched junction bases: 12. The germline V gene has CDR1 MNHNY and CDR2 SVGAGI (reference sequence). CDR3 in amino acids: CATGGGSLSNEQFF. CDR3 nucleotides: TGTGCCACTGGGGGGGGGTCTTTGAGCAATGAGCAGTTCTTC.

This chain connects TRBV29-1 to TRBJ2-1; D may be TRBD2 (5 bases). Trimming took 3 bases from V and 7 from J, leaving 10 bases between them. The CDR3 length is 12 residues. Germline V gives CDR1 SQVTM, CDR2 ANQGSEA. The CDR3 bases are TGCAGCGTTGATCGACTACTAAATGAGCAGTTCTTC. This sequence encodes CSVDRLLNEQFF.

V gene TRBV6-1 combines with J gene TRBJ1-5, with D possibly matching TRBD1 (6 bases). Germline-derived CDR1 and CDR2 are MNHNS and SASEGT. This CDR3 comprises 16 residues. Deletions cut 2 bases from V and 4 bases from J, with 15 bases between. CDR3 coding DNA: TGTGCCAGCAGTGAATCGCCAGGGGAGGGAAATCAGCCCCAGCATTTT. It codes for CASSESPGEGNQPQHF.

The genes are TRBV11-2 and TRBJ2-1, with D unresolved. Trimming left V 1 base short and J 14 bases short, with 12 bases between. The length of the CDR3 is 12 residues. Per the germline V gene, CDR1 is SGHAT and CDR2 is FQNNGV. CDR3 sequence (DNA): TGTGCCAGCAGCTTAGTGGCTAGTCGCAAGTTCTTC. Its protein is CASSLVASRKFF.

In the case of this clone: An end of the junction differs from the germline gene, which may be a read error. The gene calls are TRBV27 and TRBJ1-2; TRBD1 agrees at 8 bases. The CDR3 consists of 15 residues. Looked up from germline, CDR1 is MNHEY and CDR2 is SMNVEV (reference sequence). The CDR3 loop is CASSPRTGTTYRYTF. The CDR3 DNA is TGTGCCAGCAGTCCCCGGACAGGGACGACCTATCGCTACACCTTC.

Concerning this clone: The same CDR3 can be traced to other DNA sequences in this sample. This chain uses TRBV5-1 with TRBJ2-2; 10 bases agree with TRBD2. V was clipped by 5 bases and J by 3 bases; unmatched bases: 13. From germline, CDR1 is SGHRS and CDR2 YFSETQ. This CDR3 has 18 amino acids. The CDR3 DNA sequence: TGCGCCAGCAGTTTGCTTCCAGCGGGAGGGCCCGACACCGGGGAGCTGTTTTTT. Translation: CASSLLPAGGPDTGELFF.

The chain employs TRBV18 and TRBJ1-1; D remains ambiguous. V was trimmed by 3 bases and J by 5 bases, leaving 13 bases between them. Germline V gives CDR1 KGHSH, CDR2 LQKENI. There are 14 residues in the CDR3. The CDR3, as DNA: TGTGCCAGCTCACCGGGCAGCGGGAGGACTGAAGCTTTCTTT. Amino acids: CASSPGSGRTEAFF. Complete variable domain (other parts from reference TRBV18 and TRBJ1-1): NAGVMQNPRHLVRRRGQEARLRCSPMKGHSHVYWYRQLPEEGLKFMVYLQKENIIDESGMPKERFSAEFPKEGPSILRIQQVVRGDSAAYFCASSPGSGRTEAFFGQGTRLTVV.

This chain uses TRBV2 with TRBJ2-1, with TRBD2 identical over 8 bases. V lost 8 bases to trimming and J lost 1 base; unmatched junction nucleotides: 7. The germline V gene encodes CDR1 SNHLY and CDR2 FYNNEI. CDR3 length equals 15 residues. The CDR3, as DNA: TGTGCCAGCGGGTCGGGGGGGCTTTCCTACAATGAGCAGTTCTTC. Translation gives CASGSGGLSYNEQFF.

The genes are TRBV6-5 and TRBJ1-1; 10 bases fit TRBD1. Trimming at V came to 5 bases and at J to 6 bases, leaving 9 bases not matched to a gene. CDR3 size: 15 residues. Germline values: CDR1 MNHEY, CDR2 SVGAGI. CDR3 sequence: CASSHGKTGGSEAFF. Here the CDR3 DNA reads TGTGCCAGCAGTCACGGTAAGACAGGGGGCTCTGAAGCTTTCTTT.

The V call is TRBV4-3, the J call TRBJ2-6; TRBD1 is a possible D gene (5 bases). Germline V gene sequence: CDR1 LGHNA, CDR2 YSLEER. Trimming stripped 1 base from V and 0 bases from J, with 10 bases between. CDR3 length: 17 amino acids. The CDR3 protein is CASSQGFTGSGANVLTF. The DNA for the CDR3 is TGCGCCAGCAGCCAAGGATTTACAGGCTCTGGGGCCAACGTCCTGACTTTC.

J is TRBJ2-1 and V is TRBV2; D may be TRBD1 (5 bases). CDR3 length: 14 residues. Looked up from germline, CDR1 is SNHLY and CDR2 is FYNNEI. V shed 7 bases and J shed 3 bases, with 13 bases lying between them. The CDR3 loop is CASKNLRGYNEQFF. CDR3 DNA sequence: TGTGCCAGCAAAAACTTAAGGGGCTACAATGAGCAGTTCTTC.

The chain recombines TRBV4-2 with TRBJ1-2; 10 nucleotides agree with TRBD1. Germline V gene data show CDR1 as LGHNA and CDR2 as YNFKEQ. This CDR3 is built from 17 residues. V was pared by 0 bases and J by 4 bases, with 8 bases of the junction left unmatched. CDR3 in amino acids: CASSQDAGDRGFYGYTF. In DNA, the CDR3 is TGTGCCAGCAGCCAAGATGCAGGGGACAGGGGCTTCTATGGCTACACCTTC.

The chain uses TRBV7-9 and TRBJ2-7; TRBD2 might be the D (6 bases). Germline CDR1 reads SEHNR; CDR2 reads FQNEAQ (reference sequence). Trimming took off 1 base at V and 0 bases at J, with 16 bases between the two ends. The CDR3 contains 17 residues. The CDR3 protein is CASSLVSGGPHSYEQYF. The CDR3 DNA sequence: TGTGCCAGCAGCTTAGTAAGCGGAGGGCCCCACTCCTACGAGCAGTACTTC.

The CDR3 DNA reads TGTGCCAGCAGCGTAGCTCCCACAGATACGCAGTATTTT. Its translation: CASSVAPTDTQYF. The genes are TRBV9 and TRBJ2-3; D is undetermined. There are 13 residues in the CDR3. The V end was cut by 0 bases, the J end by 2 bases, with 4 bases between. CDR1 SGDLS and CDR2 YYNGEE come from the germline V gene. The variable domain in full, with the rest retrieved from reference TRBV9 and TRBJ2-3, is DSGVTQTPKHLITATGQRVTLRCSPRSGDLSVYWYQQSLDQGLQFLIQYYNGEERAKGNILERFSAQQFPDLHSELNLSSLELGDSALYFCASSVAPTDTQYFGPGTRLTVL.

J is TRBJ2-7 and V is TRBV28; D is perhaps TRBD2 (6 bases). Per germline, CDR1 MDHEN and CDR2 SYDVKM. V was clipped by 3 bases and J by 1 base, with 10 bases between them. The CDR3 is 14 residues long. The CDR3 protein is CASSFTGTSYEQYF. The CDR3 DNA sequence: TGTGCCAGCAGTTTCACGGGGACTTCCTACGAGCAGTACTTC.

The chain recombines TRBV28 with TRBJ1-5; D unresolved. CDR3 length: 15 amino acids. Deletions cut 7 bases from V and 4 bases from J, with 17 bases between. Looked up from germline, CDR1 is MDHEN and CDR2 is SYDVKM. The CDR3 is CASTRPGVTNQPQHF. The CDR3 nucleotides are TGTGCCAGCACAAGGCCCGGGGTGACTAATCAGCCCCAGCATTTT.

This chain links TRBV15 with TRBJ2-3; TRBD2 might be the D (5 bases). CDR1 and CDR2 from the germline V gene are LNHNV and YYDKDF (reference sequence). Trimming removed 1 base at V and 6 bases at J, with 32 bases between. The CDR3 length is 21 residues. The CDR3 sequence is CATSRVPRTGRIILRADTQYF. The CDR3 nucleotides are TGTGCCACCAGCAGAGTCCCGCGCACGGGTAGGATTATTTTGCGGGCGGATACGCAGTATTTT.

V is TRBV13 and J is TRBJ1-5, with TRBD1 as a possible D gene (6 bases). Germline CDR1 and CDR2: PRHDT and FYEKMQ (reference sequence). The V and J ends lost 2 bases and 1 base respectively, with 9 bases between them. The CDR3 consists of 15 residues. CDR3 nucleotide sequence: TGTGCCAGCAGCTTATACAGGGAAAGCAATCAGCCCCAGCATTTT. This encodes CASSLYRESNQPQHF.

The chain combines TRBV5-6 with TRBJ2-1; 14 nucleotides line up with TRBD2. The CDR3 spans 16 residues. V lost 4 bases and J lost 4; bases outside the gene matches: 4. Germline CDR1 SGHDT, CDR2 YYEEEE. The CDR3 region has the DNA TGTGCCAGCAGCCCGGGACTAGCGGGGGTATACAATGAGCAGTTCTTC. It codes for CASSPGLAGVYNEQFF.

V usage is TRBV9 and J usage is TRBJ1-2, with 11 nucleotides matching TRBD1. V lost 3 bases to trimming and J lost 5 bases; unmatched junction nucleotides: 12. The CDR3 length is 17 residues. The germline gives CDR1 SGDLS, CDR2 YYNGEE. CDR3 coding DNA: TGTGCCAGCAGCGCCGGACAGGGGGCGGCTTATTGGTATGGCTACACCTTC. Its protein is CASSAGQGAAYWYGYTF.

The chain has TRBV19 and TRBJ2-3; the match to TRBD2 covers 10 bases. Germline V gene data show CDR1 as LNHDA and CDR2 as SQIVND (reference sequence). The CDR3 has 16 residues. The V and J ends lost 5 bases and 3 bases, in that order; junction bases with no gene match: 8. CDR3 amino acids: CASSDGAGGVTDTQYF. In nucleotides, the CDR3 is TGTGCCAGTAGTGATGGAGCGGGAGGGGTAACAGATACGCAGTATTTT.

V and J are TRBV7-9 and TRBJ1-5; no reliable D call. This CDR3 has 14 amino acids. V was trimmed by 5 bases and J by 7 bases, leaving 15 bases between them. From germline, CDR1 is SEHNR and CDR2 FQNEAQ (reference sequence). CDR3 loop: CASSDWRVDQPQHF. CDR3 bases: TGTGCCAGCAGCGATTGGAGGGTTGACCAGCCCCAGCATTTT.